These 9 T cell receptor beta chains came from one sample sequenced in a study of monozygotic twins with inflammatory bowel disease. TCRdb reprocessed the 5' RACE reads and keeps a single row for each CDR3 protein, giving no DNA. Its clone listing holds about 300,000 distinct CDR3 sequences. Sequenced sample: blood. Source of these receptors: a human donor with ulcerative colitis or Crohn's disease, or a healthy co-twin of an affected twin (not recorded which).

The chain uses TRBV7-8 and TRBJ1-2; lacking DNA, the TRBD1 call made by TCRdb goes unchecked. The length of the CDR3 is 17 residues. CDR1 is SGHVS, CDR2 FQNEAQ, per germline. The chain's CDR3 is CASSPPEGGPINYGYTF.

The chain is built from TRBV6-6 and TRBJ1-1; TCRdb calls TRBD1, which cannot be checked without DNA. The germline V gene encodes CDR1 MNHNY and CDR2 SVGAGI (reference sequence). The CDR3 has 13 amino acids. CDR3 amino acids: CASTHGGNTEAFF.

CDR3 loop: CASRTSGGGGETQYF. The V and J genes are TRBV28 and TRBJ2-5; absent DNA, TCRdb's TRBD2 call cannot be checked. Germline CDR1 reads MDHEN; CDR2 reads SYDVKM. This CDR3 is built from 15 residues.

This rearrangement joins TRBV19 to TRBJ1-5. The CDR3 consists of 15 residues. CDR1 is LNHDA, CDR2 SQIVND, per germline (reference sequence). The CDR3 region is CASQTNGDSNQPQHF. Complete variable domain (other parts from reference TRBV19 and TRBJ1-5): DGGITQSPKYLFRKEGQNVTLSCEQNLNHDAMYWYRQDPGQGLRLIYYSQIVNDFQKGDIAEGYSVSREKKESFPLTVTSAQKNPTAFYLCASQTNGDSNQPQHFGDGTRLSIL.

The chain has TRBV18 and TRBJ2-1; the D call from TCRdb, TRBD2, cannot be confirmed without DNA. The CDR3 is 15 amino acids. CDR1 and CDR2 (germline): KGHSH, LQKENI. The CDR3 sequence: CASLPRRDYNNEQFF.

V usage is TRBV5-1 and J usage is TRBJ2-7; there is no DNA to check the TCRdb D call of TRBD1. The CDR3 is made up of 14 amino acids. Germline values: CDR1 SGHRS, CDR2 YFSETQ. The CDR3 loop is CASSGQGGFREQYF.

V and J are TRBV5-1 and TRBJ2-1. The CDR3 consists of 15 residues. Germline CDR1 reads SGHRS; CDR2 reads YFSETQ. The CDR3 spells CASSSTLSGYNEQFF. Full variable domain (missing parts from reference TRBV5-1 and TRBJ2-1): KAGVTQTPRYLIKTRGQQVTLSCSPISGHRSVSWYQQTPGQGLQFLFEYFSETQRNKGNFPGRFSGRQFSNSRSEMNVSTLELGDSALYLCASSSTLSGYNEQFFGPGTRLTVL.

The chain combines TRBV6-2 or TRBV6-3 with TRBJ2-7. This CDR3 region has 14 residues. CDR1 is MNHEY, CDR2 SVGEGT, per germline. Here the CDR3 reads CASNLPGAPYEQYF.

The chain uses TRBV29-1 and TRBJ2-7; TCRdb returns TRBD1, unconfirmable since there is no DNA. Germline V CDR1 and CDR2: SQVTM, ANQGSEA. This CDR3 spans 12 amino acids. The CDR3 here is CSVWGQDYEQYF.